The sample holds a few counts of the clone carrying this TCR beta chain. Its specificity is not known. This sample stems from a study of response to subunit inactivated influenza vaccine. In TCRdb, the RT-PCR reads were re-called with MiXCR into one record per CDR3 protein. The sample consists of 700,000 to 900,000 distinct CDR3 sequences, 21% of them appearing once. Study results and caveats: The authors offered the suggestion that each seasonal influenza vaccination recruits few new T cells.

Germline V gene sequence: CDR1 SNHLY, CDR2 FYNNEI. The CDR3 is 15 residues long. The V and J ends lost 8 bases and 5 bases, in that order; junction bases with no gene match: 7. Sequencing used PBMCs from blood, obtained more than 4 days after vaccination. The chain carries TRBV2 and TRBJ2-2, with TRBD1 identical over 11 bases. The source of this sequence is a middle-aged man who received an inactivated influenza vaccine. The CDR3 DNA reads as TGTGCCAGCGTCTGGGGGACAGGGGGGACCGGGGAGCTGTTTTTT. Translation: CASVWGTGGTGELFF. Supplemented by reference TRBV2 and TRBJ2-2, the full variable domain reads EPEVTQTPSHQVTQMGQEVILRCVPISNHLYFYWYRQILGQKVEFLVSFYNNEISEKSEIFDDQFSVERPDGSNFTLKIRSTKLEDSAMYFCASVWGTGGTGELFFGEGSRLTVL.